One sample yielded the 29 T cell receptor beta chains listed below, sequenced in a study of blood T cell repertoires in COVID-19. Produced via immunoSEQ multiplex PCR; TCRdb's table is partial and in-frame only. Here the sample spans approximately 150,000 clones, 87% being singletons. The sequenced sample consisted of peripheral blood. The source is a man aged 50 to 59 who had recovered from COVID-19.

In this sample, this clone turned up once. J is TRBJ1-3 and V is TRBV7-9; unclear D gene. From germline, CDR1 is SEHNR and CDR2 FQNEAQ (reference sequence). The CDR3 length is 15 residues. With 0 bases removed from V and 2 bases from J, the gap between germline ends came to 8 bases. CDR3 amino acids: CASSLASSTGNTIYF. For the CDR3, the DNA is TGTGCCAGCAGCTTAGCAAGCTCGACTGGAAACACCATATATTTT.

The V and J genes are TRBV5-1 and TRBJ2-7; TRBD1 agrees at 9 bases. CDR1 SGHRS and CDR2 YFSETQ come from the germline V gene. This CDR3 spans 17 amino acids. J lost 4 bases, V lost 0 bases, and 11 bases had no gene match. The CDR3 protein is CASSLAPGQGFIYEQYF. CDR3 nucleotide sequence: TGCGCCAGCAGCTTGGCCCCGGGACAGGGTTTTATTTACGAGCAGTACTTC.

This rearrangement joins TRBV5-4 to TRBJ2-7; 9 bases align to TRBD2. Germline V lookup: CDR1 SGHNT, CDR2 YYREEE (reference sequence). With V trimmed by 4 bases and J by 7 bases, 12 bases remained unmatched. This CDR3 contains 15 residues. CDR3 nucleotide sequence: TGTGCCAGCAGCCCGGGTAGCGGGGGCCTAGGGGAGCAGTACTTC. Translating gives CASSPGSGGLGEQYF.

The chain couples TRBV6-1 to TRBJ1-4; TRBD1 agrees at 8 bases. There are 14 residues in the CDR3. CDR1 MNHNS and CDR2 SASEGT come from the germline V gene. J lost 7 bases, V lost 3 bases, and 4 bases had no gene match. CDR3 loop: CASSEWDRSEKLFF. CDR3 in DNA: TGTGCCAGCAGTGAGTGGGACAGGAGTGAAAAACTGTTTTTT.

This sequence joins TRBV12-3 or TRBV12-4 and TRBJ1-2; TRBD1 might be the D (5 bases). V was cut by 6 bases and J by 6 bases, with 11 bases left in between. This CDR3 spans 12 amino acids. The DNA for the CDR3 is TGTGCCAGCAGCCCGGAGGGGAATGGCTACACCTTC. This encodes CASSPEGNGYTF.

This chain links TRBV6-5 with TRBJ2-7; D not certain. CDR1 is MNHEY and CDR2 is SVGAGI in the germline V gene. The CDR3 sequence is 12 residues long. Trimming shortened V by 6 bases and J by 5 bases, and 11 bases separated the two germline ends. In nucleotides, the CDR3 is TGTGCCAGCAGATCGAGCGTCAACGAGCAGTACTTC. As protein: CASRSSVNEQYF.

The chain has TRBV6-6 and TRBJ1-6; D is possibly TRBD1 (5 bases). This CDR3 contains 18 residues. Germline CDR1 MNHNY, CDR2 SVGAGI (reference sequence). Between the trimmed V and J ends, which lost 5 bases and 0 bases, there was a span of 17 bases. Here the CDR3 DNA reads TGTGCCAGCAGTCGAGCGGGACCGCCGAGCTCCTATAATTCACCCCTCCACTTT. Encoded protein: CASSRAGPPSSYNSPLHF.

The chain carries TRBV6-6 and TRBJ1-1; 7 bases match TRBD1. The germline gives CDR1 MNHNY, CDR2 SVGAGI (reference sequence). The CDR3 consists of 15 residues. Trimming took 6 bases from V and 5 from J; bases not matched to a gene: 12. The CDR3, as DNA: TGTGCCAGCAGAGGGAGGTCAGGGGGATGGACTGAAGCTTTCTTT. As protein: CASRGRSGGWTEAFF.

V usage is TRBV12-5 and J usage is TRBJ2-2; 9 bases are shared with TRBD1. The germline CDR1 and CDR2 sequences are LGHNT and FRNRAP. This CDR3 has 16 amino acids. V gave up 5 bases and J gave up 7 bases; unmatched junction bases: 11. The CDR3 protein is CASGPWGQGRVGELFF. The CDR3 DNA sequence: TGTGCTAGTGGTCCTTGGGGACAGGGACGAGTCGGGGAGCTGTTTTTT.

This CDR3 reads CASSISLARAGNTIYF. The CDR3, as DNA: TGTGCCAGTAGTATTTCCCTCGCCAGGGCTGGAAACACCATATATTTT. The J gene is TRBJ1-3, the V gene TRBV19; D possibly corresponds to TRBD1 (5 bases). The V end was cut by 3 bases, the J end by 2 bases, with 14 bases between. Germline V gives CDR1 LNHDA, CDR2 SQIVND (reference sequence). This CDR3 has 16 amino acids.

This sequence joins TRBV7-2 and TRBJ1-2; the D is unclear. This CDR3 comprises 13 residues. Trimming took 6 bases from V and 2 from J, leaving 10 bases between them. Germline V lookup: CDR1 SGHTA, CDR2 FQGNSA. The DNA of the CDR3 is TGTGCCAGCAGTGAGACATGGAACTATGGCTACACCTTC. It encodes CASSETWNYGYTF.

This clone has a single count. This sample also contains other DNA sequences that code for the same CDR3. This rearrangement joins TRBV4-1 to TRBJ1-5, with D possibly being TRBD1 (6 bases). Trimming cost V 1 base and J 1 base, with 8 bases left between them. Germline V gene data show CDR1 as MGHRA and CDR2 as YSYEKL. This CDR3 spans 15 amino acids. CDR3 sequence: CASSQADRSNQPQHF. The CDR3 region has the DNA TGCGCCAGCAGCCAAGCAGACAGGAGCAATCAGCCCCAGCATTTT.

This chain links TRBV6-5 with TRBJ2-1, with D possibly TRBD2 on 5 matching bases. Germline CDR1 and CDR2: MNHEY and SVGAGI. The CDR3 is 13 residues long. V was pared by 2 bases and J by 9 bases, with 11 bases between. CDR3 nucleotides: TGTGCCAGCAGTTACAGCGGAGCTCGTGAGCAGTTCTTC. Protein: CASSYSGAREQFF.

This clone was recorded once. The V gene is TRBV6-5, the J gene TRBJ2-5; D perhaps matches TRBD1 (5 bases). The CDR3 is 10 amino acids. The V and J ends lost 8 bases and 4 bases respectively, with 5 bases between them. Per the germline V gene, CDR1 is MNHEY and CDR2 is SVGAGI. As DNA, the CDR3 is TGTGCCAGCGGGGCAGAGACCCAGTACTTC. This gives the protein CASGAETQYF.

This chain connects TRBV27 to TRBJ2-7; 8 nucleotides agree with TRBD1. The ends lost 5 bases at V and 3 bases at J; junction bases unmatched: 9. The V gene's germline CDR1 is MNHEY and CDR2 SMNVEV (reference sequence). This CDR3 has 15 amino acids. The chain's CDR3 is CASSPAGTGLYEQYF. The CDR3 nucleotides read TGTGCCAGCAGTCCTGCCGGGACAGGACTCTACGAGCAGTACTTC.

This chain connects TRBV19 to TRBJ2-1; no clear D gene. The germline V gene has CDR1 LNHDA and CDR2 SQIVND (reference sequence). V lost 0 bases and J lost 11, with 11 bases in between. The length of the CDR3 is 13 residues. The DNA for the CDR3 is TGTGCCAGTAGTATAGATCCAATGCGGAAGCAGTTCTTC. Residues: CASSIDPMRKQFF.

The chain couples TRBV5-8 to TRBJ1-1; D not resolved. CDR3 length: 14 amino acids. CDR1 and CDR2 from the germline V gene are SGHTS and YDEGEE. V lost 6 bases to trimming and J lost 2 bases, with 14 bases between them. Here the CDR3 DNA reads TGTGCCAGCACCCTGGTCGGGATTAACACTGAAGCTTTCTTT. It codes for CASTLVGINTEAFF. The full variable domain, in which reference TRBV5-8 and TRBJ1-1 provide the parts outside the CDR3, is EAGVTQSPTHLIKTRGQQATLRCSPISGHTSVYWYQQALGLGLQFLLWYDEGEERNRGNFPPRFSGRQFPNYSSELNVNALELEDSALYLCASTLVGINTEAFFGQGTRLTVV.

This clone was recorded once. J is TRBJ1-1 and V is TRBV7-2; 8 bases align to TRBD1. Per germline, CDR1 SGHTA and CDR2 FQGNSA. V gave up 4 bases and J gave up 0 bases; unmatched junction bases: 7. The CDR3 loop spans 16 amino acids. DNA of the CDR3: TGTGCCAGCAGCTCCGGGACAGGCTATATGAACACTGAAGCTTTCTTT. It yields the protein CASSSGTGYMNTEAFF.

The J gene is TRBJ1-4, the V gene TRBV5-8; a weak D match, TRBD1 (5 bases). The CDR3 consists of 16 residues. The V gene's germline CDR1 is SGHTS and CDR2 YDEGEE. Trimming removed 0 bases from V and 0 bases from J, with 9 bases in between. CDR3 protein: CASSLGRVATNEKLFF. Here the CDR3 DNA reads TGTGCCAGCAGCTTGGGCAGGGTTGCAACTAATGAAAAACTGTTTTTT.

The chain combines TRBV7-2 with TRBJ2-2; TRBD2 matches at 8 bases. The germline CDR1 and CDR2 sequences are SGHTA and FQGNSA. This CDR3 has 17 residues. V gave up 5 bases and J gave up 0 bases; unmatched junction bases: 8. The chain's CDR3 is CASSTIMGLANTGELFF. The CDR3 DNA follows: TGTGCCAGCAGCACAATTATGGGACTAGCGAACACCGGGGAGCTGTTTTTT. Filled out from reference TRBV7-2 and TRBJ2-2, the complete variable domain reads GAGVSQSPSNKVTEKGKDVELRCDPISGHTALYWYRQSLGQGLEFLIYFQGNSAPDKSGLPSDRFSAERTGGSVSTLTIQRTQQEDSAVYLCASSTIMGLANTGELFFGEGSRLTVL.

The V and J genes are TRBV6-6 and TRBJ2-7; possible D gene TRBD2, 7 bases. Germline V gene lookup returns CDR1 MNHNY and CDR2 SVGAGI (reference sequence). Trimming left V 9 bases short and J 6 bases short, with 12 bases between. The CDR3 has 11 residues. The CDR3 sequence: CASWGGLEQYF. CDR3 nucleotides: TGTGCCAGTTGGGGGGGGCTCGAGCAGTACTTC.

The CDR3 loop reads CASSLDAGGNYEQYF. DNA for the CDR3: TGCGCCAGCAGCTTGGATGCAGGGGGGAACTACGAGCAGTACTTC. V is TRBV5-1 and J is TRBJ2-7, with D tentatively TRBD1 (7 bases). Germline CDR1 SGHRS, CDR2 YFSETQ. The CDR3 covers 15 residues. V dropped 0 bases and J dropped 3 bases, with 13 bases sitting between them.

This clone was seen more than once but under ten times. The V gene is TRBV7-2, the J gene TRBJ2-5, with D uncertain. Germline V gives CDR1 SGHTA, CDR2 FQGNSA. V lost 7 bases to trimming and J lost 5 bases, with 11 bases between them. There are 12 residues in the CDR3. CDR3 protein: CASIYGGETQYF. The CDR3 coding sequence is TGTGCCAGCATTTACGGTGGTGAGACCCAGTACTTC.

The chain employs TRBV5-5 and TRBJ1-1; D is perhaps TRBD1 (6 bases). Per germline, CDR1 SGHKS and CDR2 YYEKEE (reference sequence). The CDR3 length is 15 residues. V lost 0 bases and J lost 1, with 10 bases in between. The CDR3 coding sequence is TGTGCCAGCAGCTTGGAGGGACATCCGAACACTGAAGCTTTCTTT. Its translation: CASSLEGHPNTEAFF.

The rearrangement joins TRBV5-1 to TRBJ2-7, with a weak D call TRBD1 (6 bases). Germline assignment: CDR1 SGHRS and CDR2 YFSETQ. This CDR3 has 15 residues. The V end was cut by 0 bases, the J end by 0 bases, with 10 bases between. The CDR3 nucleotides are TGCGCCAGCAGCTTGGAGGGCAGGGGCTCCTACGAGCAGTACTTC. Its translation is CASSLEGRGSYEQYF. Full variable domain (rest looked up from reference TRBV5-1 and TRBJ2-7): KAGVTQTPRYLIKTRGQQVTLSCSPISGHRSVSWYQQTPGQGLQFLFEYFSETQRNKGNFPGRFSGRQFSNSRSEMNVSTLELGDSALYLCASSLEGRGSYEQYFGPGTRLTVT.

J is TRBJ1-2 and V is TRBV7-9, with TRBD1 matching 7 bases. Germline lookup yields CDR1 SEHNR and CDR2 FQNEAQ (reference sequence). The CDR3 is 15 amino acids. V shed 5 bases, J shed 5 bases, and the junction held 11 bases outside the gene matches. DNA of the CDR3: TGTGCCAGCAGCCCGAGGCAGGCAGGGGGATATGGCTACACCTTC. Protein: CASSPRQAGGYGYTF.

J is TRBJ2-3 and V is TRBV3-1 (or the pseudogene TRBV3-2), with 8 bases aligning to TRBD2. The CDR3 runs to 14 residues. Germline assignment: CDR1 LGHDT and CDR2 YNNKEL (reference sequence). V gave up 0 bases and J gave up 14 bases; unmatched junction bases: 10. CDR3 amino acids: CASSQDLVGTRRYF. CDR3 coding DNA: TGTGCCAGCAGCCAAGACTTAGTCGGGACTAGACGGTATTTT.

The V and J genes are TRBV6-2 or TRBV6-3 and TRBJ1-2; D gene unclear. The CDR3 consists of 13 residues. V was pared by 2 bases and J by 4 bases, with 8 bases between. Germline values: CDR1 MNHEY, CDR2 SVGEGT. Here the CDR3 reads CASSYGRVYGYTF. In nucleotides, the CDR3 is TGTGCCAGCAGTTACGGGAGGGTCTATGGCTACACCTTC.

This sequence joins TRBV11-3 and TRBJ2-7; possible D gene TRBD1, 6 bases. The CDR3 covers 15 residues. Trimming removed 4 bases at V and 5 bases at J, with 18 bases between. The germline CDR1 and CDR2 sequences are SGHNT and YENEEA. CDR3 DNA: TGTGCCAGCAGCTCAGGATTGGGACACCATGACGAGCAGTACTTC. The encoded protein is CASSSGLGHHDEQYF.